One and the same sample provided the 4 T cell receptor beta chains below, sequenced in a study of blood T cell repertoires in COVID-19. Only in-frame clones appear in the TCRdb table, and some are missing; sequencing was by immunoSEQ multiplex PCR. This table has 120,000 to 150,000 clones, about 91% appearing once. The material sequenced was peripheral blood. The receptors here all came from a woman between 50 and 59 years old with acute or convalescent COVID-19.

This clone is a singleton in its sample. The CDR3 bases are TGTGCCAGCAGCGAACAGGGTGGTGGAAACACCATATATTTT. Its translation is CASSEQGGGNTIYF. The J gene is TRBJ1-3, the V gene TRBV7-9, with D perhaps TRBD1 (6 bases). Germline loops: CDR1 SEHNR, CDR2 FQNEAQ (reference sequence). The CDR3 consists of 14 residues. Trimming took 5 bases from V and 3 from J, leaving 11 bases between them.

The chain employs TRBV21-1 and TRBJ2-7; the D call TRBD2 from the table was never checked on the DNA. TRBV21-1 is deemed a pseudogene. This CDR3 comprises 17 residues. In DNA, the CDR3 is TGTGCCAGCAGCCCTTATTCTAGGCGGACTAGGCCCTACGAGCAGTACTTC. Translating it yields CASSPYSRRTRPYEQYF.

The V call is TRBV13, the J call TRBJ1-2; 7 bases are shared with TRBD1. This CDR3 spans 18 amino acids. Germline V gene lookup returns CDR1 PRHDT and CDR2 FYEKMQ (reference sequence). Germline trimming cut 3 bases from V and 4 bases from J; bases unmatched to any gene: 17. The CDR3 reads CASSFGTYTGDNIYGYTF. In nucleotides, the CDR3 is TGTGCCAGCAGCTTTGGAACCTATACAGGGGATAATATCTATGGCTACACCTTC.

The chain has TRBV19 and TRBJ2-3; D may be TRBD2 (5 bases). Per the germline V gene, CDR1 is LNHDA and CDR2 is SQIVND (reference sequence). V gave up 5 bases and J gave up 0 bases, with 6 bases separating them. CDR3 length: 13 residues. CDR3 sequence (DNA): TGTGCCAGTAGTTGGACTAGCACAGATACGCAGTATTTT. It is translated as CASSWTSTDTQYF.